The 32 T cell receptor beta chains below were found in one sample sequenced in a study of T cells in pancreatic ductal adenocarcinoma. Surgery without prior neoadjuvant therapy was the treatment of the selected pancreatic ductal adenocarcinoma patients. Generated by immunoSEQ multiplex PCR, the TCRdb table keeps only in-frame clones and is missing some. This table holds over 85,000 clones, about 96% found once. The sequenced sample was PBMCs. The source of these receptors is a human donor with pancreatic ductal adenocarcinoma.

This rearrangement joins TRBV5-1 to TRBJ2-1; tentative D call: TRBD2 (6 bases). The CDR3 has 16 residues. Germline V gene sequence: CDR1 SGHRS, CDR2 YFSETQ. Trimming shortened V by 3 bases and J by 3 bases, and 16 bases separated the two germline ends. The CDR3 is CASSWGVGKDYNEQFF. The DNA for the CDR3 is TGCGCCAGCAGCTGGGGGGTGGGAAAGGACTACAATGAGCAGTTCTTC. The full variable domain, in which reference TRBV5-1 and TRBJ2-1 provide the parts outside the CDR3, is KAGVTQTPRYLIKTRGQQVTLSCSPISGHRSVSWYQQTPGQGLQFLFEYFSETQRNKGNFPGRFSGRQFSNSRSEMNVSTLELGDSALYLCASSWGVGKDYNEQFFGPGTRLTVL.

The chain recombines TRBV14 with TRBJ1-3; D is ambiguous. Trimming took 3 bases from V and 7 from J, leaving 7 bases between them. Germline loops: CDR1 SGHDN, CDR2 FVKESK. There are 12 residues in the CDR3. The CDR3 loop reads CASSHSANTIYF. The CDR3 coding sequence is TGTGCCAGCAGCCATTCCGCGAACACCATATATTTT.

This chain joins TRBV27 and TRBJ2-7; TRBD1 agrees at 8 bases. The CDR3 is 13 amino acids. The J segment lost 6 bases and the V segment lost 5 bases, leaving 6 bases of the junction unmatched. Germline assignment: CDR1 MNHEY and CDR2 SMNVEV (reference sequence). CDR3 amino acids: CASSRQGLGEQYF. CDR3 DNA sequence: TGTGCCAGCAGTCGACAGGGGTTGGGCGAGCAGTACTTC.

This clone has a single count. The rearrangement joins TRBV29-1 to TRBJ2-1; TRBD2 matches at 10 bases. The CDR3 totals 15 residues. CDR1 SQVTM and CDR2 ANQGSEA come from the germline V gene. With 5 bases clipped from V and 6 bases from J, the junction kept 10 bases outside the gene matches. Here the CDR3 reads CSVCEWASGSNEQFF. CDR3 sequence (DNA): TGCAGCGTTTGTGAGTGGGCTAGCGGGAGCAATGAGCAGTTCTTC.

The rearrangement links TRBV4-3 to TRBJ2-1; the match to TRBD2 covers 13 bases. Germline values: CDR1 LGHNA, CDR2 YSLEER. V gave up 1 base and J gave up 6 bases; unmatched junction bases: 3. The CDR3 is 16 residues long. CDR3 DNA sequence: TGCGCCAGCAGCCAAGGACTAGCGGGAGGCGGCAATGAGCAGTTCTTC. Amino acids: CASSQGLAGGGNEQFF.

This clone was picked up one time. The chain employs TRBV4-1 and TRBJ1-2; TRBD1 matches at 11 bases. Losses at the gene ends were 5 bases for V and 4 bases for J; bases not matched to a gene: 3. Germline-derived CDR1 and CDR2 are MGHRA and YSYEKL. This CDR3 spans 14 amino acids. CDR3 region: CASSRGQGGYGYTF. Written as DNA, the CDR3 is TGCGCCAGCAGCAGGGGACAGGGGGGCTATGGCTACACCTTC.

The chain uses TRBV5-1 and TRBJ2-7, with 8 bases aligning to TRBD1. Germline CDR1 and CDR2: SGHRS and YFSETQ. The CDR3 is 15 residues long. Unmatched junction bases numbered 2, after V lost 0 bases and J lost 0 bases. The chain's CDR3 is CASSLAGQGSYEQYF. In nucleotides, the CDR3 is TGCGCCAGCAGCTTGGCCGGACAGGGCTCCTACGAGCAGTACTTC.

The J gene is TRBJ2-2, the V gene TRBV10-1; D possibly corresponds to TRBD2 (6 bases). Trimming pared 1 base from V and 15 bases from J, leaving 12 bases between. CDR3 length: 12 residues. Germline loops: CDR1 WNHNN, CDR2 SYGVQD (reference sequence). The CDR3 bases are TGCGCCAGCAGTGAGTACGGGGGTCCATTGTTTTTT. Its translation is CASSEYGGPLFF.

This clone was counted only a few times. The CDR3 coding sequence is TGTGCCAGCAGTTTAGGGGGGAGCAATCAGCCCCAGCATTTT. It codes for CASSLGGSNQPQHF. The gene calls are TRBV28 and TRBJ1-5, with TRBD1 as a possible D gene (5 bases). Germline V gives CDR1 MDHEN, CDR2 SYDVKM. The V gene lost 2 bases and the J gene lost 1 base, with 6 bases spanning the gap. The CDR3 contains 14 residues.

J is TRBJ2-5 and V is TRBV5-1; 7 bases line up with TRBD1. Germline-derived CDR1 and CDR2 are SGHRS and YFSETQ. The CDR3 extends over 15 amino acids. The V and J ends lost 0 bases and 1 base, in that order; junction bases with no gene match: 3. The CDR3 DNA sequence: TGCGCCAGCAGCTTGGACCGGACAGGCCAAGAGACCCAGTACTTC. Its protein product is CASSLDRTGQETQYF.

This rearrangement joins TRBV30 to TRBJ2-2; 11 bases agree with TRBD1. The CDR3 has 16 amino acids. After removal of 2 bases from V and 6 bases from J, the junction contained 8 bases not matched to a gene. The germline V gene encodes CDR1 GTSNPN and CDR2 SVGIG (reference sequence). The chain's CDR3 is CAWSPRTGGISGELFF. The CDR3 coding sequence is TGTGCCTGGAGTCCGCGGACAGGGGGCATATCCGGGGAGCTGTTTTTT.

V is TRBV29-1 and J is TRBJ2-1; a possible D gene is TRBD1 (5 bases). V was clipped by 3 bases and J by 8 bases, with 20 bases between them. Germline V gives CDR1 SQVTM, CDR2 ANQGSEA. The CDR3 consists of 15 residues. CDR3: CSVDGAETLMDEQFF. The CDR3 region has the DNA TGCAGCGTTGATGGGGCAGAGACCCTAATGGATGAGCAGTTCTTC.

This clone was counted once. The genes are TRBV18 and TRBJ1-3; D is unresolved. The CDR3 consists of 15 residues. V lost 3 bases and J lost 0, with 9 bases in between. Germline CDR1 reads KGHSH; CDR2 reads LQKENI. The CDR3 sequence is CASSPSRDSGNTIYF. CDR3 coding DNA: TGTGCCAGCTCACCCTCTCGGGACTCTGGAAACACCATATATTTT.

The chain employs TRBV25-1 and TRBJ2-1, with TRBD1 as a possible D gene (6 bases). Looked up from germline, CDR1 is MGHDK and CDR2 is SYGVNS. This CDR3 has 16 amino acids. V was shortened by 4 bases and J by 2 bases, with 15 bases between the two germline ends. CDR3 sequence reads: CASSANRVGPYNEQFF. CDR3 sequence (DNA): TGTGCCAGCAGTGCGAACAGGGTGGGCCCCTACAATGAGCAGTTCTTC.

V and J are TRBV6-6 and TRBJ2-3; D not certain. Germline-derived CDR1 and CDR2 are MNHNY and SVGAGI (reference sequence). This CDR3 contains 12 residues. Trimming took off 10 bases at V and 0 bases at J, with 8 bases between the two ends. CDR3 region: CATTASTDTQYF. In DNA form, the CDR3 reads TGTGCCACTACCGCTAGCACAGATACGCAGTATTTT.

The V gene is TRBV19, the J gene TRBJ2-7; 11 bases agree with TRBD2. The CDR3 has 15 amino acids. J lost 0 bases, V lost 3 bases, and 1 base had no gene match. The germline V gene encodes CDR1 LNHDA and CDR2 SQIVND (reference sequence). This CDR3 is CASSILAGGSYEQYF. The DNA for the CDR3 is TGTGCCAGTAGTATCCTAGCGGGAGGCTCCTACGAGCAGTACTTC. The entire variable domain, with the rest obtained from reference TRBV19 and TRBJ2-7, is as follows: DGGITQSPKYLFRKEGQNVTLSCEQNLNHDAMYWYRQDPGQGLRLIYYSQIVNDFQKGDIAEGYSVSREKKESFPLTVTSAQKNPTAFYLCASSILAGGSYEQYFGPGTRLTVT.

This chain uses TRBV4-3 with TRBJ2-3, with D possibly being TRBD2 (5 bases). Germline CDR1 LGHNA, CDR2 YSLEER. V lost 0 bases, J lost 9 bases, and 13 bases lay in between. The CDR3 is 14 amino acids. The DNA of the CDR3 is TGCGCCAGCAGCCAAGATCTTGAGACTACGACGCAGTATTTT. Protein product: CASSQDLETTTQYF.

The rearrangement joins TRBV30 to TRBJ1-1; D is undetermined. Trimming stripped 5 bases from V and 0 bases from J, with 10 bases between. Germline V CDR1 and CDR2: GTSNPN, SVGIG (reference sequence). CDR3 length: 13 residues. CDR3 protein: CAWLQVLNTEAFF. The DNA of the CDR3 is TGTGCCTGGCTGCAGGTACTGAACACTGAAGCTTTCTTT.

The chain combines TRBV5-1 with TRBJ2-1; D is possibly TRBD2 (6 bases). The V gene lost 4 bases and the J gene lost 3 bases, with 14 bases spanning the gap. The germline V gene encodes CDR1 SGHRS and CDR2 YFSETQ. The CDR3 contains 15 residues. As DNA, the CDR3 is TGCGCCAGCAGCGCGGGACGGACTGACTACAATGAGCAGTTCTTC. Its protein is CASSAGRTDYNEQFF. Full variable domain (rest looked up from reference TRBV5-1 and TRBJ2-1): KAGVTQTPRYLIKTRGQQVTLSCSPISGHRSVSWYQQTPGQGLQFLFEYFSETQRNKGNFPGRFSGRQFSNSRSEMNVSTLELGDSALYLCASSAGRTDYNEQFFGPGTRLTVL.

The V gene is TRBV5-4, the J gene TRBJ2-5; 7 bases fit TRBD2. Germline-derived CDR1 and CDR2 are SGHNT and YYREEE (reference sequence). The J segment lost 4 bases and the V segment lost 4 bases, leaving 7 bases of the junction unmatched. This CDR3 spans 14 amino acids. CDR3 DNA sequence: TGTGCCAGCAGCCGCGGGGGAGCAGGAGAGACCCAGTACTTC. It specifies CASSRGGAGETQYF.

The rearrangement joins TRBV11-2 to TRBJ2-3; a possible D gene is TRBD2 (7 bases). Trimming took 0 bases from V and 4 from J, leaving 14 bases between them. CDR3 length: 16 amino acids. The germline V gene has CDR1 SGHAT and CDR2 FQNNGV. CDR3 sequence: CASSLDGGGWADTQYF. CDR3 DNA: TGTGCCAGCAGCTTAGATGGGGGGGGCTGGGCAGATACGCAGTATTTT.

V gene TRBV6-1 combines with J gene TRBJ2-3; 8 positions agree with TRBD2. CDR1 and CDR2 (germline): MNHNS, SASEGT. The ends lost 5 bases at V and 3 bases at J; junction bases unmatched: 7. CDR3 length: 15 amino acids. This CDR3 is CASSHSAGATDTQYF. DNA of the CDR3: TGTGCCAGCAGTCATTCAGCGGGAGCAACAGATACGCAGTATTTT.

This clone is a singleton in its sample. This chain joins TRBV5-1 and TRBJ1-4; weak D call: TRBD1 (5 bases). CDR1 and CDR2 (germline): SGHRS, YFSETQ. The germline V and J ends were trimmed by 3 bases and 7 bases, with 22 bases remaining between them. This CDR3 is 17 amino acids long. CDR3 amino acids: CASSWSGGGQGGEKLFF. CDR3 nucleotides: TGCGCCAGCAGCTGGTCTGGGGGGGGTCAAGGTGGTGAAAAACTGTTTTTT.

The chain links TRBV6-6 to TRBJ2-1; 8 bases map to TRBD2. Trimming at V came to 10 bases and at J to 5 bases, leaving 7 bases not matched to a gene. CDR3 length: 13 residues. CDR1 and CDR2 (germline): MNHNY, SVGAGI (reference sequence). The chain's CDR3 is CAIQGLGNNEQFF. The CDR3 DNA sequence: TGTGCCATCCAGGGACTAGGTAACAATGAGCAGTTCTTC.

This clone was counted a single time. The chain uses TRBV5-1 and TRBJ2-1; 9 nucleotides align to TRBD1. With V trimmed by 6 bases and J by 6 bases, 4 bases remained unmatched. CDR3 length: 13 amino acids. Germline V gene data show CDR1 as SGHRS and CDR2 as YFSETQ. This CDR3 reads CASTPGQGNEQFF. The CDR3, as DNA: TGCGCCAGCACCCCGGGACAGGGCAATGAGCAGTTCTTC.

The chain uses TRBV28 and TRBJ1-2, with D possibly TRBD1 on 5 matching bases. The CDR3 covers 13 residues. Germline V gene lookup returns CDR1 MDHEN and CDR2 SYDVKM. Trimming cost V 3 bases and J 4 bases, with 9 bases left between them. The chain's CDR3 is CASSFRGGYGYTF. CDR3 DNA: TGTGCCAGCAGTTTCCGGGGGGGCTATGGCTACACCTTC.

The V call is TRBV19, the J call TRBJ2-7, with 7 nucleotides matching TRBD2. The CDR3 consists of 15 residues. CDR1 is LNHDA, CDR2 SQIVND, per germline (reference sequence). Trimming at V came to 7 bases and at J to 2 bases, leaving 11 bases not matched to a gene. CDR3 bases: TGTGCCAGTACCGATACGGGGGGAGCGCCCTACGAGCAGTACTTC. It translates to CASTDTGGAPYEQYF.

The chain uses TRBV11-3 and TRBJ1-1; 9 nucleotides line up with TRBD1. J was trimmed by 4 bases and V by 8 bases; bases with no gene match: 11. The CDR3 runs 15 residues. CDR1 and CDR2 (germline): SGHNT, YENEEA. DNA of the CDR3: TGTGCCAGCGCCCGAGGGACAGGGTTTGGCACTGAAGCTTTCTTT. Translated: CASARGTGFGTEAFF.

This clone occurred once. V is TRBV7-2 and J is TRBJ2-1, with TRBD2 matching over 14 bases. V shed 1 base, J shed 9 bases, and the junction held 2 bases outside the gene matches. Germline CDR1 reads SGHTA; CDR2 reads FQGNSA. The CDR3 covers 15 residues. The DNA for the CDR3 is TGTGCCAGCAGCTTAGGTGGACTAGCGGGGGGTGAGCAGTTCTTC. The encoded protein is CASSLGGLAGGEQFF.

This chain uses TRBV7-8 with TRBJ2-5; D possibly corresponds to TRBD1 (6 bases). The CDR3 has 18 residues. Germline V gene data show CDR1 as SGHVS and CDR2 as FQNEAQ. Trimming shortened V by 3 bases and J by 2 bases, and 22 bases separated the two germline ends. The DNA for the CDR3 is TGTGCCAGCAGCTTGGCAAACCGGGACATCGGTCAGCAAGAGACCCAGTACTTC. Its protein product is CASSLANRDIGQQETQYF.

The chain combines TRBV28 with TRBJ2-7; D is possibly TRBD1 (6 bases). CDR1 and CDR2 (germline): MDHEN, SYDVKM. V was cut by 4 bases and J by 2 bases, with 15 bases left in between. CDR3 length equals 15 residues. The CDR3 bases are TGTGCCAGCAGTTCCTCCGGGACATTGACCTACGAGCAGTACTTC. This sequence encodes CASSSSGTLTYEQYF.

This chain connects TRBV11-3 to TRBJ2-3; TRBD2 agrees at 9 bases. This CDR3 has 17 amino acids. Germline CDR1 SGHNT, CDR2 YENEEA. V lost 0 bases, J lost 6 bases, and 10 bases stayed unmatched. The CDR3 loop is CASSLDRGSGSRDTQYF. CDR3 nucleotides: TGTGCCAGCAGCTTAGATCGCGGTAGCGGGAGCCGGGATACGCAGTATTTT.